These 17 T cell receptor beta chains originate from one sample sequenced in a study of shared clonotypes between healthy human individuals. CD8 cells classed as naive were CD45RO-negative and positively selected for CCR7, excluding terminally differentiated effector memory CD45RA+ cells. Profiling relied on immunoSEQ multiplex PCR, and the TCRdb table lists in-frame clones only, not all of them. This sample has 550,000 to 600,000 clones, with about 98% found just once. The sample consisted of naive CD8+ T cells sorted from blood. The receptors come from a man aged 25-45 years in good health.

V usage is TRBV9 and J usage is TRBJ2-7; D perhaps matches TRBD2 (6 bases). The CDR3 consists of 14 residues. The V gene lost 3 bases and the J gene lost 2 bases, with 12 bases spanning the gap. Per germline, CDR1 SGDLS and CDR2 YYNGEE. CDR3 sequence: CASSGVEGTYEQYF. CDR3 DNA sequence: TGTGCCAGCAGCGGGGTGGAGGGCACCTACGAGCAGTACTTC.

This chain uses TRBV7-9 with TRBJ2-5; the D call may be TRBD1 or TRBD2 (6 bases each). The germline V gene encodes CDR1 SEHNR and CDR2 FQNEAQ (reference sequence). V was shortened by 5 bases and J by 3 bases, with 13 bases between the two germline ends. This CDR3 has 14 residues. Written as DNA, the CDR3 is TGTGCCAGCAGCGCGGGGACAACAGAAGAGACCCAGTACTTC. This translates into CASSAGTTEETQYF.

This clone was detected once. This chain connects TRBV5-6 to TRBJ1-3, with D unclear. In germline, CDR1 is SGHDT, CDR2 YYEEEE. Trimming shortened V by 4 bases and J by 0 bases, and 14 bases separated the two germline ends. The CDR3 runs to 16 residues. This chain's CDR3 is CASSRSSANSGNTIYF. As DNA, the CDR3 is TGTGCCAGCAGCCGATCTTCAGCGAACTCTGGAAACACCATATATTTT.

J is TRBJ1-4 and V is TRBV7-9, with 8 bases fitting TRBD1. Germline CDR1 and CDR2: SEHNR and FQNEAQ (reference sequence). The ends lost 5 bases at V and 7 bases at J; junction bases unmatched: 12. The CDR3 length is 16 residues. CDR3 sequence reads: CASSMRTDRGSEKLFF. The CDR3, as DNA: TGTGCCAGCAGCATGAGGACCGACAGGGGTAGTGAAAAACTGTTTTTT.

A remark on this clone: An end of the junction differs from the germline gene, which may be a read error. J is TRBJ2-1 and V is TRBV9; D may match TRBD1 or TRBD2 (5 bases each). Germline assignment: CDR1 SGDLS and CDR2 YYNGEE. This CDR3 comprises 14 residues. CDR3 loop: CASSGDVGYHEQFF. The DNA of the CDR3 is TGTGCCAGCAGCGGGGACGTTGGCTACCATGAGCAGTTCTTC.

The CDR3 spells CASSLDVTADNEKLFF. The CDR3, as DNA: TGTGCCAGCAGCTTGGACGTGACAGCTGACAATGAAAAACTGTTTTTT. The gene calls are TRBV5-4 and TRBJ1-4; a possible D gene is TRBD1 (5 bases). With 0 bases removed from V and 5 bases from J, the gap between germline ends came to 14 bases. The CDR3 loop spans 16 amino acids. Germline assignment: CDR1 SGHNT and CDR2 YYREEE (reference sequence).

The gene calls are TRBV7-9 and TRBJ2-7, with unresolved D. This CDR3 contains 13 residues. The germline V gene has CDR1 SEHNR and CDR2 FQNEAQ (reference sequence). V was shortened by 5 bases and J by 4 bases, with 12 bases between the two germline ends. This CDR3 reads CASSREGRYEQYF. CDR3 DNA sequence: TGTGCCAGCAGCCGCGAAGGGCGGTACGAGCAGTACTTC.

The V and J genes are TRBV5-1 and TRBJ2-1, with a weak D call TRBD2 (6 bases). Per germline, CDR1 SGHRS and CDR2 YFSETQ. V lost 4 bases to trimming and J lost 3 bases, with 23 bases between them. CDR3 length: 18 amino acids. The CDR3 here is CASSRGMNVGRDYNEQFF. CDR3 nucleotide sequence: TGCGCCAGCAGCCGGGGGATGAACGTGGGAAGGGACTACAATGAGCAGTTCTTC.

The chain recombines TRBV6-5 with TRBJ1-1; D remains ambiguous. Germline V gene lookup returns CDR1 MNHEY and CDR2 SVGAGI. Between the trimmed V and J ends, which lost 2 bases and 0 bases, there was a span of 4 bases. This CDR3 region has 13 residues. CDR3 loop: CASSYKMNTEAFF. The CDR3 region has the DNA TGTGCCAGCAGTTACAAGATGAACACTGAAGCTTTCTTT.

This chain uses TRBV9 with TRBJ2-3; 10 bases agree with TRBD2. The trim removed 0 bases at V and 5 bases at J, leaving 9 bases unmatched. Germline values: CDR1 SGDLS, CDR2 YYNGEE. The CDR3 consists of 17 residues. The CDR3 loop reads CASSVEPGQRGGDTQYF. CDR3 in DNA: TGTGCCAGCAGCGTAGAACCCGGGCAGCGGGGGGGAGATACGCAGTATTTT.

V and J are TRBV29-1 and TRBJ1-1; weak D call: TRBD1 (6 bases). This CDR3 region has 14 residues. V lost 4 bases and J lost 5, with 17 bases in between. From germline, CDR1 is SQVTM and CDR2 ANQGSEA. In DNA form, the CDR3 reads TGCAGCGTTGCAGGGGCCCAGGGGAAGACTGAAGCTTTCTTT. Encoded protein: CSVAGAQGKTEAFF.

The rearrangement joins TRBV11-2 to TRBJ2-5, with D unclear. Germline-derived CDR1 and CDR2 are SGHAT and FQNNGV. The V end lost 1 base, the J end lost 5 bases, and 5 bases lay between the germline ends. The CDR3 extends over 12 amino acids. CDR3: CASSLVKETQYF. The CDR3 DNA reads as TGTGCCAGCAGCTTAGTTAAGGAGACCCAGTACTTC.

Points on this clone: Sequence at one end of the junction differs from germline and may be a read error. V gene TRBV18 combines with J gene TRBJ2-7; 7 bases are a match to TRBD2. The germline CDR1 and CDR2 sequences are KGHSH and LQKENI. The CDR3 has 17 residues. The CDR3 sequence: CASSPSNLLAASHEQYF. The CDR3 DNA is TGTGCCAGCTCACCATCCAACCTCCTAGCGGCCTCCCACGAGCAGTACTTC.

The chain couples TRBV19 to TRBJ2-1; D is unresolved. Germline V gene sequence: CDR1 LNHDA, CDR2 SQIVND (reference sequence). The CDR3 sequence is 12 residues long. V lost 3 bases and J 10 bases, leaving 10 bases between the germline ends. CDR3 coding DNA: TGTGCCAGTAGTATGAGTTTATCGGAGCAGTTCTTC. Amino acids: CASSMSLSEQFF.

The chain recombines TRBV7-8 with TRBJ2-1; no definite D call. The CDR3 is 13 residues long. V was cut by 4 bases and J by 5 bases, with 9 bases left in between. CDR1 is SGHVS, CDR2 FQNEAQ, per germline. Written as DNA, the CDR3 is TGTGCCAGCAGCTCCGACGCAAACAATGAGCAGTTCTTC. This gives the protein CASSSDANNEQFF.

V gene TRBV7-2 combines with J gene TRBJ2-7; D gene ambiguous. Germline lookup yields CDR1 SGHTA and CDR2 FQGNSA. Trimming took 1 base from V and 4 from J, leaving 8 bases between them. The CDR3 is made up of 13 amino acids. The CDR3 region is CASSLGFWYEQYF. CDR3 bases: TGTGCCAGCAGCTTAGGTTTTTGGTACGAGCAGTACTTC. Filled out from reference TRBV7-2 and TRBJ2-7, the complete variable domain reads GAGVSQSPSNKVTEKGKDVELRCDPISGHTALYWYRQSLGQGLEFLIYFQGNSAPDKSGLPSDRFSAERTGGSVSTLTIQRTQQEDSAVYLCASSLGFWYEQYFGPGTRLTVT.

Remarks on this clone: Other DNA sequences in the sample encode the same CDR3. The V and J genes are TRBV27 and TRBJ2-7, with 7 bases lining up with TRBD1. Per the germline V gene, CDR1 is MNHEY and CDR2 is SMNVEV (reference sequence). This CDR3 comprises 12 residues. V gave up 3 bases and J gave up 7 bases; unmatched junction bases: 3. The CDR3 region is CASSLRGREQYF. CDR3 nucleotide sequence: TGTGCCAGCAGTTTGAGGGGGCGGGAGCAGTACTTC.